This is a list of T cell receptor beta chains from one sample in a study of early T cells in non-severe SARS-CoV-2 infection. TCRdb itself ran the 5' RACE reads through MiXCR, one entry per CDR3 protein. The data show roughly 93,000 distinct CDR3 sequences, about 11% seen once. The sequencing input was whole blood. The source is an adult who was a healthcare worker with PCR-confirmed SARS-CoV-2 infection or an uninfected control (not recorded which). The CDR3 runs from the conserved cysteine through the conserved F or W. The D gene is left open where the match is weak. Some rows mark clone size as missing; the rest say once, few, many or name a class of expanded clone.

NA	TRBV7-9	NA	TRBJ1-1	TGTGCCAGCAGCCCCCCTGGGGGTCAGGGCGTGAACACTGAAGCTTTCTTT	CASSPPGGQGVNTEAFF
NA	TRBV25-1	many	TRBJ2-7	TGTGCCAGCAGTGATTTAGCGCGAGGTTACGAGCAGTACTTC	CASSDLARGYEQYF
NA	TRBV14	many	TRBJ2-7	TGTGCCAGCAGCCAAATTAGGGGGAACGAGCAGTACTTC	CASSQIRGNEQYF
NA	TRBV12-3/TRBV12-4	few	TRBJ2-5	TGTGCCAGCAGTTTGCTAGCGAAGAAAGAGACCCAGTACTTC	CASSLLAKKETQYF
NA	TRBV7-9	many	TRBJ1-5	TGTGCCAGCAGCCCGACAGGTGGGAGTCAGCCCCAGCATTTT	CASSPTGGSQPQHF
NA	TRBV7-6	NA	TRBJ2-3	TGTGCCAGCAGCTTAGAAGGGGGGCTGACAGATACGCAGTATTTT	CASSLEGGLTDTQYF
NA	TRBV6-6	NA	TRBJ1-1	TGTGCCAGCAGTTATGGGCTGACGCTGAACACTGAAGCTTTCTTT	CASSYGLTLNTEAFF
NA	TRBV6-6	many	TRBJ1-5	TGTGCCAGCAGTTACCCACAGGACACTGGCAATCAGCCCCAGCATTTT	CASSYPQDTGNQPQHF
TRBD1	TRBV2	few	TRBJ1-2	TGTGCCAGCAGTGGACAGGGTCCTAACTATGGCTACACCTTC	CASSGQGPNYGYTF
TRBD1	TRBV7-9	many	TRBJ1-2	TGTGCCAGCAGCTCCGGACAGGGGGCGCGAGGCTACACCTTC	CASSSGQGARGYTF
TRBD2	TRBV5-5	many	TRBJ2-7	TGTGCCAGCAGCTTGGCCGCTAGCGGGAGGGCTTACTCCTACGAGCAGTACTTC	CASSLAASGRAYSYEQYF
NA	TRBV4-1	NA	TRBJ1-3	TGCGCCAGCAGCCAAGAGTTTCGCATCCCTGGAAACACCATATATTTT	CASSQEFRIPGNTIYF
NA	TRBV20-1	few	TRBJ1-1	TGCAGTGCTAGAGACAGGGGTATGAACACTGAAGCTTTCTTT	CSARDRGMNTEAFF
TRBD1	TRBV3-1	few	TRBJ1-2	TGTGCCAGCAGCCAAGGACAGGGCAATGGAGGCTACACCTTC	CASSQGQGNGGYTF
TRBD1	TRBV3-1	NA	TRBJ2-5	TGTGCCAGCAGCCAAGTCTGGGTCGGACAGGTTGGAGGGACCCAGTACTTC	CASSQVWVGQVGGTQYF
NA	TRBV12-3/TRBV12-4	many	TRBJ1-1	TGTGCCAGCAGTCACGGGACGGCTAAACATGGTGAAGCTTTCTTT	CASSHGTAKHGEAFF
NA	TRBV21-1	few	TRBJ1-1	TGTGCCAGCAGCAAGGGAGGAAACACTGAAGCTTTCTTT	CASSKGGNTEAFF
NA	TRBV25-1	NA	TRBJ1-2	TGTGCCAGCAGTGAATACGGAACAGGGAGGACCTATGGCTACACCTTC	CASSEYGTGRTYGYTF
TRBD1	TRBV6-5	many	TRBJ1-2	TGTGCCAGCAGTTTGCCGGGACAGGTTCGTGGCTACACCTTC	CASSLPGQVRGYTF
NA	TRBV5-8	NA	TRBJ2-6	TGTGCCAGGTCGCGAGGGAGTTACTCTGGGGCCAACGTCCTGACTTTC	CARSRGSYSGANVLTF
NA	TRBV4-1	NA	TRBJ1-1	TGCGCCAGCAGCCGGTTCACTGAAGCTTTCTTT	CASSRFTEAFF
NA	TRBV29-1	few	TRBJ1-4	TGCAGCGTTCACGAAGCGCAGCATGAAAAACTGTTTTTT	CSVHEAQHEKLFF
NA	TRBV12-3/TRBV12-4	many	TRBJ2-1	TGTGCCAGCAGACTTACAGTCGACTCCTACAATGAGCAGTTCTTC	CASRLTVDSYNEQFF
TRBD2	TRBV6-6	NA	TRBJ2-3	TGTGCCAGCAGTTACGTAATGGCGGGGGGCTTACGACAGTATTTT	CASSYVMAGGLRQYF
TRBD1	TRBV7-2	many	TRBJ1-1	TGTGCCAGCAGGCGGGACAGCATGAACACTGAAGCTTTCTTT	CASRRDSMNTEAFF
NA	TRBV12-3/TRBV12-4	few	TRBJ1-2	TGTGCCAGCAGTTTGGTTTCGGCGGTGAACTATGGCTACACCTTC	CASSLVSAVNYGYTF
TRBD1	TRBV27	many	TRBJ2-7	TGTGCCAGCAGTTTAATGGACAGGGGGGCCTACGAGCAGTACTTC	CASSLMDRGAYEQYF
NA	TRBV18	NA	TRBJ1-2	TGTGCCAGCTCACCACCGGGCAGGACGCATGGCTACACCTTC	CASSPPGRTHGYTF
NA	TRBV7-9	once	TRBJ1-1	TGTGCCAGCACCTCCCACGAGGGGTTCACTGAAGCTTTCTTT	CASTSHEGFTEAFF
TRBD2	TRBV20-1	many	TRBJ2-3	TGCAGTGGCAAGGGGTACGGGAGGGAGGTGTACGTTAGCACAGATACGCAGTATTTT	CSGKGYGREVYVSTDTQYF
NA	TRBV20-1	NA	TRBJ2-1	TGCAGTGCTAGTTCGGGGCGGTTCAACAATGAGCAGTTCTTC	CSASSGRFNNEQFF
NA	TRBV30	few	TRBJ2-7	TGTGCCTGGGAAAGGGGGAGCTCCTACGAGCAGTACTTC	CAWERGSSYEQYF
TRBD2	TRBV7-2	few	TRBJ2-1	TGTGCCAGCAGCTTAGTGGGTAGCGGGGGGGCCGCTGCCCTTAATGAGCAGTTCTTC	CASSLVGSGGAAALNEQFF
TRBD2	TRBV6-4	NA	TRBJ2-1	TGTGCCAGCAGTCCGAGACTAGCGGGGGCAGTCAATGAGCAGTTCTTC	CASSPRLAGAVNEQFF
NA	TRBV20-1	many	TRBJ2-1	TGCAGTGCTAGAGACAGGGTAATTGTTGAGCAGTTCTTC	CSARDRVIVEQFF
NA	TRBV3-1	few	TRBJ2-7	TGTGCCAGCAGCCAAGAGGACAGATTCTACGAGCAGTACTTC	CASSQEDRFYEQYF
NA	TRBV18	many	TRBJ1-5	TGTGCCAGCTCACCGGGTGACAGGCCCCAGCATTTT	CASSPGDRPQHF
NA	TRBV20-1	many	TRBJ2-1	TGCAGTGCTAGGTCGTATACTAGTATATACAATGAGCAGTTCTTC	CSARSYTSIYNEQFF
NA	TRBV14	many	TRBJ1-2	TGTGCCAGCAGCCAAGTTACGCACTATGGCTACACCTTC	CASSQVTHYGYTF
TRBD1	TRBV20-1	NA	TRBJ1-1	TGCAGTGCTAGAGATACGGGGACAGGGGGTGAAGCTTTCTTT	CSARDTGTGGEAFF
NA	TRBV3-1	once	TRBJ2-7	TGTGCCAGCAGCCAAGGCATGGCAGCGGACGAGCAGTACTTC	CASSQGMAADEQYF
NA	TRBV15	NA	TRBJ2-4	TGTGCCACCAGCAGTGGTGGATCCAAAAACATTCAGTACTTC	CATSSGGSKNIQYF
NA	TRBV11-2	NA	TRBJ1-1	TGTGCCAGCAGTCCACAGGGCATGTACACTGAAGCTTTCTTT	CASSPQGMYTEAFF
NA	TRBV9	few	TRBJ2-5	TGTGCCAGCAGCGTAGCGGGACACCGCAGAGAGACCCAGTACTTC	CASSVAGHRRETQYF
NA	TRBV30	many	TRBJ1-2	TGTGCCTGGGACAGGAATTATGGCTACACCTTC	CAWDRNYGYTF